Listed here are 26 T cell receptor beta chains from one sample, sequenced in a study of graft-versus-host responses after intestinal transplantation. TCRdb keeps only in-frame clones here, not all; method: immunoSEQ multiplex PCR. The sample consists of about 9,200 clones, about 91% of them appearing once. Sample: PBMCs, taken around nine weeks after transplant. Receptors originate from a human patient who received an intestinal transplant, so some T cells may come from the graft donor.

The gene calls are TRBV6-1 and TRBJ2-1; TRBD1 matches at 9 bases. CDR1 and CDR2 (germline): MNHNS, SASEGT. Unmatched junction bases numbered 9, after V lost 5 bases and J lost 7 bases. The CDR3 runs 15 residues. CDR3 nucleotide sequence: TGTGCCAGCAGTCACAGGGGGCAGTGGACGAATGAGCAGTTCTTC. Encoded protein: CASSHRGQWTNEQFF.

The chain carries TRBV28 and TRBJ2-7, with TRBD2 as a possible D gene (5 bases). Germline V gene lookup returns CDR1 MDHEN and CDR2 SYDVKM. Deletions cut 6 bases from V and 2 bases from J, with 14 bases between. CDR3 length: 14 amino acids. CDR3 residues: CASSLMGVTYEQYF. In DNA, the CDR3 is TGTGCCAGCAGCCTTATGGGAGTTACCTACGAGCAGTACTTC.

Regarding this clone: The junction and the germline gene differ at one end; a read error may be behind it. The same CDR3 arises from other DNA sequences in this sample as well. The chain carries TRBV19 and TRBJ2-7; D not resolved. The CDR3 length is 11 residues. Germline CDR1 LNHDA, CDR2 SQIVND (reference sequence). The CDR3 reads CASRWGYEQYF. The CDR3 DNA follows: TGCGCCAGCCGCTGGGGTTACGAGCAGTACTTC.

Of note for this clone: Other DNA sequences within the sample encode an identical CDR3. The CDR3 loop is CASSYRAQETQYF. CDR3 nucleotide sequence: TGTGCCAGCAGCTACCGGGCCCAAGAGACCCAGTACTTC. This rearrangement joins TRBV6-6 to TRBJ2-5; unclear D gene. The CDR3 is 13 residues long. Germline V gene lookup returns CDR1 MNHNY and CDR2 SVGAGI (reference sequence). V was clipped by 6 bases and J by 1 base, with 9 bases between them.

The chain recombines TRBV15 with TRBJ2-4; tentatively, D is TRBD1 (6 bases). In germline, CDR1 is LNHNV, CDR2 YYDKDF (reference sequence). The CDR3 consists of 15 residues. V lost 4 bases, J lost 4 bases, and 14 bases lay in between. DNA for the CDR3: TGTGCCACCAGCAAAGGGGTGCAGGGGAAAAACATTCAGTACTTC. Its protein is CATSKGVQGKNIQYF.

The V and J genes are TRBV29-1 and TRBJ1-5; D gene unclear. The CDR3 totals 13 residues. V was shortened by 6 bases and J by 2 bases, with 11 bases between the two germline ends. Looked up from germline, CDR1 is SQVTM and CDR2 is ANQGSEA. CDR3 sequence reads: CSVLIGGNQPQHF. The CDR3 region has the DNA TGCAGCGTACTGATAGGTGGCAATCAGCCCCAGCATTTT.

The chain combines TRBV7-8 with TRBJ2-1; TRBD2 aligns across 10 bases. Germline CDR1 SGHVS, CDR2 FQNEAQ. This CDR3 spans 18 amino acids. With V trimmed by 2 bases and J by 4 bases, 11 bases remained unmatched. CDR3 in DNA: TGTGCCAGCAGCTTATCATGGACTAGAGCGGGAGGGTACAATGAGCAGTTCTTC. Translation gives CASSLSWTRAGGYNEQFF.

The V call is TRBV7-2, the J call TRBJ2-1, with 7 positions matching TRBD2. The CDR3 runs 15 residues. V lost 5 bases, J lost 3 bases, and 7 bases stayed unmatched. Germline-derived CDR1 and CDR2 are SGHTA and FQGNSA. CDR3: CASSRGASGYNEQFF. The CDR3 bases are TGTGCCAGCAGCCGTGGGGCTAGCGGCTACAATGAGCAGTTCTTC. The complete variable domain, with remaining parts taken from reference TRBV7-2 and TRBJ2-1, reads GAGVSQSPSNKVTEKGKDVELRCDPISGHTALYWYRQSLGQGLEFLIYFQGNSAPDKSGLPSDRFSAERTGGSVSTLTIQRTQQEDSAVYLCASSRGASGYNEQFFGPGTRLTVL.

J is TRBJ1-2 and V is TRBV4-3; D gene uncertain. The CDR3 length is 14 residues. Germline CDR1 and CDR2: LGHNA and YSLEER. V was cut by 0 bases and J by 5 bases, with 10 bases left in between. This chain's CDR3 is CASSQDWLGYGYTF. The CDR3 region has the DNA TGCGCCAGCAGCCAAGACTGGCTCGGGTATGGCTACACCTTC.

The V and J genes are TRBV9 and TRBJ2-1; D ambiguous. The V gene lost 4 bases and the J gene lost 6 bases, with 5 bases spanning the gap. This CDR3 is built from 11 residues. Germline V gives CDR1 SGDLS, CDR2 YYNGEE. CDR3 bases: TGTGCCAGCAGCTTCACCAATGAGCAGTTCTTC. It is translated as CASSFTNEQFF.

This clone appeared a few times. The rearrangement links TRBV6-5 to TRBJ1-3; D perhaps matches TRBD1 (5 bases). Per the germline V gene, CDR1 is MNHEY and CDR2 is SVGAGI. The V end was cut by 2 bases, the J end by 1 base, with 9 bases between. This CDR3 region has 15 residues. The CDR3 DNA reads TGTGCCAGCAGTTACGGGGCATCGTCTGGAAACACCATATATTTT. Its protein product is CASSYGASSGNTIYF.

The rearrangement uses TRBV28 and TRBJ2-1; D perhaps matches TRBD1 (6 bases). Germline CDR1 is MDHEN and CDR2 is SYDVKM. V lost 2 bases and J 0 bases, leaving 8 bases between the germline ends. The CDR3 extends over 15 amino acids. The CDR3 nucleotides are TGTGCCAGCAGTTTAGTACAGGGCTCCTACAATGAGCAGTTCTTC. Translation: CASSLVQGSYNEQFF. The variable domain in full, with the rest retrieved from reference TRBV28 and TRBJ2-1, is DVKVTQSSRYLVKRTGEKVFLECVQDMDHENMFWYRQDPGLGLRLIYFSYDVKMKEKGDIPEGYSVSREKKERFSLILESASTNQTSMYLCASSLVQGSYNEQFFGPGTRLTVL.

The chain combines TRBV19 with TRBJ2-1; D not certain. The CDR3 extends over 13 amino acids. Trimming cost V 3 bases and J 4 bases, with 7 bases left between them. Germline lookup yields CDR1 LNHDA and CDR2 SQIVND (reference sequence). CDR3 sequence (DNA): TGTGCCAGTAGTATCCTGGGATACAATGAGCAGTTCTTC. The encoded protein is CASSILGYNEQFF. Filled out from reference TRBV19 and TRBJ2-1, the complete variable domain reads DGGITQSPKYLFRKEGQNVTLSCEQNLNHDAMYWYRQDPGQGLRLIYYSQIVNDFQKGDIAEGYSVSREKKESFPLTVTSAQKNPTAFYLCASSILGYNEQFFGPGTRLTVL.

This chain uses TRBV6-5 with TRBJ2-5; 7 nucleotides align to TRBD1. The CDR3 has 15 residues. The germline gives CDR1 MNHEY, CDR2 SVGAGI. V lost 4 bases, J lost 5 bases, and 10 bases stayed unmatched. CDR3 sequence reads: CASSFLQGSKETQYF. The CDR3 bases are TGTGCCAGCAGTTTCTTACAGGGGAGCAAGGAGACCCAGTACTTC.

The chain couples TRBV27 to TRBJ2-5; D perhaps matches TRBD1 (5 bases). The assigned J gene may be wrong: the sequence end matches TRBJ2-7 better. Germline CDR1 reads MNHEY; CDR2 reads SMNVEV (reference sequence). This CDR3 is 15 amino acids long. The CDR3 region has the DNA TGTGCCAGCAGTTCAGGGAAAGGCGGCTCCTACGAGCAGTACTTC. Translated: CASSSGKGGSYEQYF.

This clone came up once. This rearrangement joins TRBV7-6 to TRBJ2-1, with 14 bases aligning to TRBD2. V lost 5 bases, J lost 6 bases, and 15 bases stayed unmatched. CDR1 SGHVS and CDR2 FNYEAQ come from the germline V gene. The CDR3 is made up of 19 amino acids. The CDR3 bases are TGTGCCAGCAGCCCCGTTTGGGGACTAGCGGGAGAGGGGGTCAATGAGCAGTTCTTC. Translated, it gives CASSPVWGLAGEGVNEQFF.

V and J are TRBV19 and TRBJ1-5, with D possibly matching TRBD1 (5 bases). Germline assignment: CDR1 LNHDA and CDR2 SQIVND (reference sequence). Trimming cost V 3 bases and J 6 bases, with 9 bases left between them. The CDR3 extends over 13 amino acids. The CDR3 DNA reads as TGTGCCAGTAGTATCGAGGGGACTCAGCCCCAGCATTTT. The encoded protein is CASSIEGTQPQHF. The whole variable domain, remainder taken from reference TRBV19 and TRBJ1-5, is DGGITQSPKYLFRKEGQNVTLSCEQNLNHDAMYWYRQDPGQGLRLIYYSQIVNDFQKGDIAEGYSVSREKKESFPLTVTSAQKNPTAFYLCASSIEGTQPQHFGDGTRLSIL.

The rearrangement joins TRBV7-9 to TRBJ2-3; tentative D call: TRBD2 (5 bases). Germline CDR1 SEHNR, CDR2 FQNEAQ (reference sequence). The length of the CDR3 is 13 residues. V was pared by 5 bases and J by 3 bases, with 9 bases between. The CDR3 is CASSAGLTDTQYF. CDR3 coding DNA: TGTGCCAGCAGCGCCGGACTTACAGATACGCAGTATTTT.

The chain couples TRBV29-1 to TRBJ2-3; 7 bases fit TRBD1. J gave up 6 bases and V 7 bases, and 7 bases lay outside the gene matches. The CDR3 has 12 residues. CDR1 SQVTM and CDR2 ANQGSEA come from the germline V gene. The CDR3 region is CSGRQGLDTQYF. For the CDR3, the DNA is TGCAGCGGGAGACAGGGTTTGGATACGCAGTATTTT.

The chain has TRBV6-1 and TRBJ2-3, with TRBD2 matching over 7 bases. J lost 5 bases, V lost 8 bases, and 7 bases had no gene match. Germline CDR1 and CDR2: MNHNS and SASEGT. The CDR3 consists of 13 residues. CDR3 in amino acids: CASVPGGGDTQYF. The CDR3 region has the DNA TGTGCCAGCGTGCCGGGGGGAGGAGATACGCAGTATTTT.

In DNA form, the CDR3 reads TGCGCCAGCAGCCAAGACGCAGCATACTATGGCTACACCTTC. Amino acids: CASSQDAAYYGYTF. The chain combines TRBV4-1 with TRBJ1-2, with unresolved D. The CDR3 is 14 amino acids. The V and J ends lost 0 bases and 3 bases respectively, with 8 bases between them. Germline loops: CDR1 MGHRA, CDR2 YSYEKL.

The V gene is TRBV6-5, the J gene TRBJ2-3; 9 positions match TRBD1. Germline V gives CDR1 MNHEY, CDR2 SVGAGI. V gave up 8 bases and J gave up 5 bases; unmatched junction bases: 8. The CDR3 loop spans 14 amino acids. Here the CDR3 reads CASRRDRERDTQYF. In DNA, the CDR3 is TGTGCCAGCCGCCGGGACAGGGAAAGAGATACGCAGTATTTT.

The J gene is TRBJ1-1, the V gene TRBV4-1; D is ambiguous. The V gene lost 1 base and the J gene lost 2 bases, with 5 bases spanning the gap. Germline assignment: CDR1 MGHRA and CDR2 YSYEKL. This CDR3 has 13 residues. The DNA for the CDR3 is TGCGCCAGCAGCCAAGTACTTAACACTGAAGCTTTCTTT. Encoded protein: CASSQVLNTEAFF.

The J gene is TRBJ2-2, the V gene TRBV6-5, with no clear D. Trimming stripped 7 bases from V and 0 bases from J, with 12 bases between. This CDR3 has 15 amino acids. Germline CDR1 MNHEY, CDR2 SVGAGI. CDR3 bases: TGTGCCAGCAATAAGGAAGTGTCGAACACCGGGGAGCTGTTTTTT. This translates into CASNKEVSNTGELFF.

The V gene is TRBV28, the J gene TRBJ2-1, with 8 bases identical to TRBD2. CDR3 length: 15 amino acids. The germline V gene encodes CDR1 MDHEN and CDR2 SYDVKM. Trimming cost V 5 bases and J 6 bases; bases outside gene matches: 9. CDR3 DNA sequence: TGTGCCAGCAGTCCAGTGGCTAGCGGGTTCAATGAGCAGTTCTTC. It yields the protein CASSPVASGFNEQFF.

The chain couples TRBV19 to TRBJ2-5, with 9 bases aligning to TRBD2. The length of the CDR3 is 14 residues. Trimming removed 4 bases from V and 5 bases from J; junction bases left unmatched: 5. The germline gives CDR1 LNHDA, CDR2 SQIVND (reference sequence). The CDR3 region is CASSSGRALETQYF. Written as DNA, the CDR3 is TGTGCCAGTAGTAGCGGGAGGGCCCTCGAGACCCAGTACTTC.